Listed below are T cell receptor beta chains from one sample, sequenced in a study of T cell repertoires in ileal Crohn's disease. Sequenced by immunoSEQ multiplex PCR; TCRdb stores in-frame clones only, minus some. This repertoire shows some 14,000 clones, roughly four fifths found once; its top ten account for more than 11%. Sequenced sample: ileal tissue. The receptor set was obtained from an adult with Crohn's disease. Each CDR3 is given with its conserved first and last residue. D genes are given only for firm matches. Not all rows give a size; the values are once, few, many and, for expanded clones, a class.

D gene	clone size	V gene	J gene	CDR3 protein	CDR3 DNA
-	-	TRBV5-1	TRBJ1-1	CASSLSGEGNTEAFF	TGCGCCAGCAGCTTGTCCGGCGAGGGGAACACTGAAGCTTTCTTT
-	-	TRBV6-1	TRBJ2-2	CASSEELGRGGGELFF	TGTGCCAGCAGTGAAGAACTGGGCAGGGGCGGCGGGGAGCTGTTTTTT
-	-	TRBV30	TRBJ2-5	CAWSGGETQYF	TGTGCCTGGAGTGGGGGGGAGACCCAGTACTTC
TRBD1	medium-sized	TRBV27	TRBJ1-1	CASSPDRGTEAFF	TGTGCCAGCAGTCCCGACAGGGGCACTGAAGCTTTCTTT
-	-	TRBV7-9	TRBJ1-6	CASSLKSGDSPLHF	TGTGCCAGCAGCTTAAAATCAGGGGATTCACCCCTCCACTTT
-	-	TRBV5-4	TRBJ2-2	CASSLAERGNTGELFF	TGTGCCAGCAGCTTGGCCGAAAGGGGGAACACCGGGGAGCTGTTTTTT
-	-	TRBV6-6	TRBJ2-2	CASSYVGLDDTGELFF	TGTGCCAGCAGTTACGTAGGACTCGATGACACCGGGGAGCTGTTTTTT
-	-	TRBV6-1	TRBJ1-1	CASSERAGRAFF	TGTGCCAGCAGTGAAAGGGCAGGGCGAGCTTTCTTT
TRBD1	-	TRBV19	TRBJ2-7	CASSPRTGGHEQYF	TGTGCCAGTAGTCCCCGTACAGGGGGCCACGAGCAGTACTTC
-	-	TRBV27	TRBJ1-2	CASSPVVVGAGYTF	TGTGCCAGCAGCCCTGTGGTAGTAGGGGCCGGCTACACCTTC
TRBD1	-	TRBV19	TRBJ1-1	CASRTGTGAPTNTEAFF	TGTGCCAGTAGGACCGGGACAGGGGCCCCAACGAACACTGAAGCTTTCTTT
TRBD1	-	TRBV10-1	TRBJ2-7	CASSDRTGFREQYF	TGCGCCAGCAGTGACCGGACAGGCTTTCGCGAGCAGTACTTC
-	-	TRBV2	TRBJ1-6	CASRQRDDVNGSNSPLHF	TGTGCCAGCCGTCAACGGGATGATGTAAACGGGAGTAATTCACCCCTCCACTTT
-	-	TRBV5-5	TRBJ2-7	CASSLTGQGTYEQYF	TGTGCCAGCAGCTTAACCGGGCAGGGCACCTACGAGCAGTACTTC
-	-	TRBV13	TRBJ1-2	CASSLQGTHGYTF	TGTGCCAGCAGCTTACAGGGGACTCACGGCTACACCTTC
-	few	TRBV7-2	TRBJ2-7	CASSRVGQIYEQYF	TGTGCCAGCAGCCGAGTTGGACAGATCTACGAGCAGTACTTC
TRBD2	-	TRBV7-6	TRBJ2-7	CASSLGLAGETYEQYF	TGTGCCAGCAGCTTAGGCCTAGCGGGGGAAACCTACGAGCAGTACTTC
TRBD1	-	TRBV5-1	TRBJ1-2	CASSLQGADVGYTF	TGCGCCAGCAGCTTACAGGGGGCTGATGTTGGCTACACCTTC
-	few	TRBV5-5	TRBJ1-2	CASSLLRGQDGYTF	TGTGCCAGCAGCTTGCTAAGGGGCCAAGATGGCTACACCTTC
-	-	TRBV19	TRBJ2-2	CASSIKGTLNTGELFF	TGTGCCAGTAGTATAAAGGGGACCCTGAACACCGGGGAGCTGTTTTTT
TRBD1	-	TRBV29-1	TRBJ2-3	CSVEDDRETDTQYF	TGCAGCGTTGAAGACGACAGGGAGACAGATACGCAGTATTTT
-	-	TRBV5-1	TRBJ2-5	CASSLGVGEVGETQYF	TGCGCCAGCAGCTTGGGAGTCGGGGAGGTTGGAGAGACCCAGTACTTC
TRBD1	once	TRBV7-8	TRBJ2-4	CASSLEGAVAKNIQYF	TGTGCCAGCAGCTTAGAGGGGGCGGTGGCCAAAAACATTCAGTACTTC
TRBD1	-	TRBV5-6	TRBJ1-5	CAGPFLRGGGQPQHF	TGTGCCGGACCATTTTTACGAGGGGGCGGTCAGCCCCAGCATTTT
-	-	TRBV6-5	TRBJ2-2	CASSYDRINTGELFF	TGTGCCAGCAGTTATGACAGAATAAACACCGGGGAGCTGTTTTTT
-	-	TRBV6-5	TRBJ2-7	CASSYLGSSEQYF	TGTGCCAGCAGTTACTTGGGGTCGAGCGAGCAGTACTTC
-	once	TRBV7-9	TRBJ1-2	CASSASPKDIRDGYTF	TGTGCCAGCAGCGCAAGCCCTAAGGACATCCGGGATGGCTACACCTTC
-	-	TRBV28	TRBJ1-2	CASSLAGPYGYTF	TGTGCCAGCAGTTTGGCAGGACCCTATGGCTACACCTTC
TRBD1	-	TRBV2	TRBJ1-5	CASSDPGQGSDQPQHF	TGTGCCAGCAGTGACCCCGGACAGGGGTCGGATCAGCCCCAGCATTTT
-	-	TRBV11-1	TRBJ2-3	CASSSTDTQYF	TGTGCCAGCAGTTCTACGGATACGCAGTATTTT
-	-	TRBV6-4	TRBJ1-6	CASSDTETSPLHF	TGTGCCAGCAGTGACACGGAAACTTCACCCCTCCACTTT
-	-	TRBV25-1	TRBJ2-1	CASRSSSYNEQFF	TGTGCCAGCAGGAGCAGCTCCTACAATGAGCAGTTCTTC
-	-	TRBV4-2	TRBJ1-2	CATGRGGGGYTF	TGTGCCACCGGGCGGGGGGGAGGCGGCTACACCTTC
-	-	TRBV19	TRBJ1-2	CASSLRGDYGYTF	TGTGCCAGTAGTCTCCGGGGGGACTATGGCTACACCTTC
-	-	TRBV14	TRBJ1-1	CASSQVRRTEAFF	TGTGCCAGCAGCCAAGTACGGCGAACTGAAGCTTTCTTT
-	-	TRBV6-1	TRBJ2-1	CASSEALVDNEQFF	TGTGCCAGCAGTGAAGCGCTTGTGGATAATGAGCAGTTCTTC